A selection of T cell receptor beta chains follows, all from one sample in a study of blood T cell repertoires in COVID-19. Clones were sequenced by immunoSEQ multiplex PCR, and TCRdb holds only the in-frame ones, with some missing. Of about 75,000 clones in the sample, 79% were seen once. Sequenced material: peripheral blood. These receptors originate from a woman aged 80 or over with active or convalescent COVID-19. The conserved cysteine and the conserved F or W are not part of the CDR3 here. Clone sizes are given selectively: once, few, many, or a class where the clone is expanded.

CDR3 protein: ASSSGIAGELF
clone size: .
V gene: TRBV5-1
CDR3 length: 11
J gene: TRBJ2-2

CDR3 protein: ASSEAHGGSLGHEQF
clone size: few
V gene: TRBV2
CDR3 length: 15
J gene: TRBJ2-1

CDR3 protein: SVALGGNYGYT
clone size: .
V gene: TRBV29-1
CDR3 length: 11
J gene: TRBJ1-2

CDR3 protein: ASRVDRRDTIY
clone size: .
V gene: TRBV2
CDR3 length: 11
J gene: TRBJ1-3

CDR3 protein: ASSLTDHLGLAGGWTQY
clone size: .
V gene: TRBV11-2
CDR3 length: 17
J gene: TRBJ2-5

CDR3 protein: ASSAGTQNTGELF
clone size: .
V gene: TRBV18
CDR3 length: 13
J gene: TRBJ2-2

CDR3 protein: SVDVGGINTEAF
clone size: .
V gene: TRBV29-1
CDR3 length: 12
J gene: TRBJ1-1

CDR3 protein: ASSYSPGQNTGELF
clone size: .
V gene: TRBV6-2/TRBV6-3
CDR3 length: 14
J gene: TRBJ2-2

CDR3 protein: ASNPGQGGTDTQY
clone size: .
V gene: TRBV21-1
CDR3 length: 13
J gene: TRBJ2-3

CDR3 protein: SASGFYEQY
clone size: few
V gene: TRBV20-1
CDR3 length: 9
J gene: TRBJ2-7

CDR3 protein: ASSLGTGPGNQPQH
clone size: .
V gene: TRBV5-6
CDR3 length: 14
J gene: TRBJ1-5

CDR3 protein: ASSYSTGFGYT
clone size: few
V gene: TRBV6-2/TRBV6-3
CDR3 length: 11
J gene: TRBJ1-2

CDR3 protein: ASSQSRPGGGHLNQPQH
clone size: once
V gene: TRBV3-1/TRBV3-2
CDR3 length: 17
J gene: TRBJ1-5

CDR3 protein: ASRPWGAGVETQY
clone size: .
V gene: TRBV27
CDR3 length: 13
J gene: TRBJ2-5

CDR3 protein: ASSWDSWPRELF
clone size: .
V gene: TRBV27
CDR3 length: 12
J gene: TRBJ2-2

CDR3 protein: ASSISGRFSNEQF
clone size: .
V gene: TRBV21-1
CDR3 length: 13
J gene: TRBJ2-1